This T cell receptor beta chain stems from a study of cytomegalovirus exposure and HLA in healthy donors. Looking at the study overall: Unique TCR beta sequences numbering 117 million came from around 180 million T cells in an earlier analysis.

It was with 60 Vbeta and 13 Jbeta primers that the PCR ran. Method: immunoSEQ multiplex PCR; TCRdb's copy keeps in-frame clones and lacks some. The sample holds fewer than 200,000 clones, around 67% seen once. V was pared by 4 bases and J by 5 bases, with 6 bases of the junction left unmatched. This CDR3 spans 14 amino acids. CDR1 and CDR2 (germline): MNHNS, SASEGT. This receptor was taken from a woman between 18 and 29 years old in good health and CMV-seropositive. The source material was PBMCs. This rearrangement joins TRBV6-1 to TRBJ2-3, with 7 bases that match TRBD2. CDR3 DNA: TGTGCCAGCAGTGTCACTAGCGCCGTAGATACGCAGTATTTT. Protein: CASSVTSAVDTQYF.